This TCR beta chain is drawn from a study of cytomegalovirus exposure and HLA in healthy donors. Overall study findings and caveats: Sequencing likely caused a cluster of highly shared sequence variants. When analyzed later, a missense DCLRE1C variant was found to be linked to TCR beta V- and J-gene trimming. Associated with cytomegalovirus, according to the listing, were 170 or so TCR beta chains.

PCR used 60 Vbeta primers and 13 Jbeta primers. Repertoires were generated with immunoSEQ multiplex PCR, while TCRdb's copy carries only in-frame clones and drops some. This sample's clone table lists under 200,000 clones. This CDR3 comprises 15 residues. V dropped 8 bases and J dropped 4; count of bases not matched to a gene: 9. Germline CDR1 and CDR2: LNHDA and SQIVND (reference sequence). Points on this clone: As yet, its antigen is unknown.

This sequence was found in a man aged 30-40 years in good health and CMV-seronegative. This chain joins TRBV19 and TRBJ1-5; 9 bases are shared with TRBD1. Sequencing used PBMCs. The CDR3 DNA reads TGTGCCAGTTCGCTCTGGGACAGGGTTAATCAGCCCCAGCATTTT. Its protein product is CASSLWDRVNQPQHF.